This T cell receptor (beta chain) was identified in a study of blood T cell repertoires in COVID-19. CDR1 LGHDT and CDR2 YNNKEL come from the germline V gene (reference sequence). Between the trimmed V and J ends, which lost 3 bases and 1 base, there was a span of 6 bases. This CDR3 is built from 13 residues. The method was immunoSEQ multiplex PCR; TCRdb's version includes in-frame clones alone and lacks a portion of them. The data hold over 400,000 clones, with less than 90% observed a single time. This clone came up a few times. The chain employs TRBV3-1 (or the pseudogene TRBV3-2) and TRBJ1-1; D is perhaps TRBD1 (6 bases). The sample consisted of PBMCs or T cells enriched from blood (not recorded which). The TCR was taken from a woman aged 55-75 years who had recovered from COVID-19. CDR3 DNA sequence: TGTGCCAGCAGCCACAGGGGGAACACTGAAGCTTTCTTT. It translates to CASSHRGNTEAFF.